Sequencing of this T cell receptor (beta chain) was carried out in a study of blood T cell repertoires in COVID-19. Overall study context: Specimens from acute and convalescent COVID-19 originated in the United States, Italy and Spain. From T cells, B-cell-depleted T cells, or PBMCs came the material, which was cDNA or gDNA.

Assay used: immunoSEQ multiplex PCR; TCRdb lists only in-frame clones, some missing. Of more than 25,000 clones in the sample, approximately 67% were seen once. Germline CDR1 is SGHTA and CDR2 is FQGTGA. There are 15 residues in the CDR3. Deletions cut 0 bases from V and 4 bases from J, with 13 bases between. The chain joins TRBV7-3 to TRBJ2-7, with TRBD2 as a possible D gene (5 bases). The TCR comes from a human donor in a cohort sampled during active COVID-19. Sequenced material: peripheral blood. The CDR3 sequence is CASSLTPGNGYEQYF. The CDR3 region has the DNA TGTGCCAGCAGCTTAACTCCGGGGAATGGGTACGAGCAGTACTTC. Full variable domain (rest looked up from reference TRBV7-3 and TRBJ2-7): GAGVSQTPSNKVTEKGKYVELRCDPISGHTALYWYRQSLGQGPEFLIYFQGTGAADDSGLPNDRFFAVRPEGSVSTLKIQRTERGDSAVYLCASSLTPGNGYEQYFGPGTRLTVT.